This TCR beta chain appears in the sequencing data of a study of CD8 T cells in Susac syndrome. To note about this clonotype: Its antigen is as yet unknown.

Study conclusions and caveats: The relatively small number of individuals in the TCR sequencing and HLA analysis was acknowledged by the study.

RNA amounts of roughly 0.45 to 1 ug underwent reverse transcription with random hexamers. immunoSEQ multiplex PCR amplified TCR beta CDR3 across 54 Vbeta, 13 Jbeta. TCRdb fed the immunoSEQ multiplex PCR reads into MiXCR, producing one record per CDR3 protein. This table holds about 160,000 distinct CDR3 sequences, about 94% found once. The CDR3 runs 16 residues. V dropped 4 bases and J dropped 2; count of bases not matched to a gene: 4. Per the germline V gene, CDR1 is SGHRS and CDR2 is YFSETQ. Sequencing input: CD4+ T cells from PBMCs. The chain joins TRBV5-1 to TRBJ2-3; 13 bases fit TRBD2. The receptor was isolated from a human donor in good health. CDR3 DNA sequence: TGCGCCAGCAGCAGGGGGACTAGCGGGGACACAGATACGCAGTATTTT. It codes for CASSRGTSGDTDTQYF.